The 6 T cell receptor beta chains below were found in one sample sequenced in a study of blood T cell repertoires in COVID-19. The repertoire was sequenced with immunoSEQ multiplex PCR; TCRdb's copy has only in-frame clones and lacks some. Of under 140,000 clones listed, 76% are singletons. Input material: peripheral blood. These receptors all stem from a woman over 75 with acute or convalescent COVID-19.

The J gene is TRBJ2-1, the V gene TRBV7-2; 11 positions agree with TRBD2. CDR1 and CDR2 (germline): SGHTA, FQGNSA. The CDR3 totals 14 residues. The trim removed 1 base at V and 7 bases at J, leaving 0 bases unmatched. DNA of the CDR3: TGTGCCAGCAGCTTAGGACTAGCGGGAAATGAGCAGTTCTTC. This codes for CASSLGLAGNEQFF. Full variable domain (missing parts from reference TRBV7-2 and TRBJ2-1): GAGVSQSPSNKVTEKGKDVELRCDPISGHTALYWYRQSLGQGLEFLIYFQGNSAPDKSGLPSDRFSAERTGGSVSTLTIQRTQQEDSAVYLCASSLGLAGNEQFFGPGTRLTVL.

The V and J genes are TRBV24-1 and TRBJ2-1; the D gene is possibly TRBD1 (9 bases). CDR1 KGHDR and CDR2 SFDVKD come from the germline V gene. V lost 3 bases and J 5 bases, leaving 34 bases between the germline ends. The CDR3 runs to 22 residues. The CDR3 loop is CATSDPLKGTGSLSGGNNEQFF. CDR3 nucleotides: TGTGCCACCAGTGATCCGTTAAAAGGGACAGGGTCCCTCAGCGGGGGTAACAATGAGCAGTTCTTC.

The V and J genes are TRBV5-4 and TRBJ1-1, with 7 bases that match TRBD1. Germline CDR1 and CDR2: SGHNT and YYREEE (reference sequence). The trim removed 3 bases at V and 1 base at J, leaving 6 bases unmatched. The CDR3 is made up of 15 amino acids. The CDR3 bases are TGTGCCAGCAGCTCGCCCGGGACAGCGAACACTGAAGCTTTCTTT. Residues: CASSSPGTANTEAFF.

The chain employs TRBV3-1 (or the pseudogene TRBV3-2) and TRBJ1-6; 9 bases are shared with TRBD1. V trimming: 6 bases; J trimming: 7 bases; junction bases outside the gene matches: 13. The CDR3 consists of 17 residues. Germline-derived CDR1 and CDR2 are LGHDT and YNNKEL (reference sequence). For the CDR3, the DNA is TGTGCCAGCAGGCGTACAGGGGGCGCGGCTAGGAATTCACCCCTCCACTTT. Protein: CASRRTGGAARNSPLHF.

The CDR3, as DNA: TGCGCCAGCAGCCAAGCGGGGGTGGCCTATGGCTACACCTTC. Its protein is CASSQAGVAYGYTF. The chain combines TRBV4-3 with TRBJ1-2; D might be TRBD1 (5 bases). CDR3 length equals 14 residues. Germline CDR1 reads LGHNA; CDR2 reads YSLEER. The V end lost 1 base, the J end lost 4 bases, and 10 bases lay between the germline ends.

The chain employs TRBV7-2 and TRBJ1-1; 9 bases are shared with TRBD1. The CDR3 runs to 11 residues. Germline CDR1 SGHTA, CDR2 FQGNSA. With 5 bases clipped from V and 13 bases from J, the junction kept 5 bases outside the gene matches. Here the CDR3 reads CASSRTGVLFF. CDR3 DNA: TGTGCCAGCAGCCGGACAGGGGTTCTTTTCTTT.